One and the same sample provided the 26 T cell receptor beta chains below, sequenced in a study of blood T cell repertoires in COVID-19. Assay used: immunoSEQ multiplex PCR; TCRdb lists only in-frame clones, some missing. The table shows around 30,000 clones, with about nine tenths occurring only once. Sequenced input: peripheral blood. These receptors were collected from a man between 60 and 70 years old with active COVID-19.

The V and J genes are TRBV6-5 and TRBJ2-5; D possibly corresponds to TRBD1 (6 bases). V lost 5 bases and J lost 5, with 15 bases in between. This CDR3 region has 14 residues. Per germline, CDR1 MNHEY and CDR2 SVGAGI. The CDR3 DNA reads as TGTGCCAGCAGTCGCGGACAGTTCAGGGAGACCCAGTACTTC. It is translated as CASSRGQFRETQYF.

The chain joins TRBV7-3 to TRBJ2-5; weak D call: TRBD1 (7 bases). This CDR3 has 16 residues. From germline, CDR1 is SGHTA and CDR2 FQGTGA. V was cut by 7 bases and J by 5 bases, with 23 bases left in between. The CDR3 here is CASTPIRQGRGETQYF. The CDR3 DNA reads TGTGCCAGCACCCCAATACGACAGGGTCGGGGGGAGACCCAGTACTTC. Full variable domain (missing parts from reference TRBV7-3 and TRBJ2-5): GAGVSQTPSNKVTEKGKYVELRCDPISGHTALYWYRQSLGQGPEFLIYFQGTGAADDSGLPNDRFFAVRPEGSVSTLKIQRTERGDSAVYLCASTPIRQGRGETQYFGPGTRLLVL.

The CDR3, as DNA: TGTGCCAGCAGTTTAGGGACAGCTTCCTACGAGCAGTACTTC. It translates to CASSLGTASYEQYF. The V call is TRBV6-5, the J call TRBJ2-7, with 7 bases fitting TRBD1. Per germline, CDR1 MNHEY and CDR2 SVGAGI. The CDR3 spans 14 residues. J lost 1 base, V lost 4 bases, and 4 bases had no gene match.

V usage is TRBV6-2 or TRBV6-3 and J usage is TRBJ2-1; TRBD2 matches 16 bases. The CDR3 runs 16 residues. V trimming: 4 bases; J trimming: 10 bases; junction bases outside the gene matches: 7. Per germline, CDR1 MNHEY and CDR2 SVGEGT. The CDR3 bases are TGTGCCAGCAGTTCCGGGACTAGCGGGAGGGTCTGGGAGCAGTTCTTC. Translating it yields CASSSGTSGRVWEQFF.

The chain employs TRBV10-1 and TRBJ1-1, with TRBD1 matching over 9 bases. This CDR3 contains 16 residues. The germline V gene encodes CDR1 WNHNN and CDR2 SYGVQD (reference sequence). Trimming at V came to 9 bases and at J to 1 base, leaving 12 bases not matched to a gene. CDR3: CARKKGGQGWNTEAFF. The DNA for the CDR3 is TGCGCCAGAAAAAAGGGGGGACAGGGTTGGAACACTGAAGCTTTCTTT.

The chain recombines TRBV30 with TRBJ2-3; a possible D gene is TRBD1 (5 bases). Germline V gene data show CDR1 as GTSNPN and CDR2 as SVGIG (reference sequence). The length of the CDR3 is 15 residues. Trimming shortened V by 2 bases and J by 6 bases, and 18 bases separated the two germline ends. CDR3 amino acids: CAWSPRVSQFDTQYF. The CDR3 bases are TGTGCCTGGAGTCCCAGGGTATCCCAGTTCGATACGCAGTATTTT.

The CDR3 bases are TGTGCCAGCTCACCCCCAATAGGAGGAGACGAGCAGTACTTC. Its translation: CASSPPIGGDEQYF. The J gene is TRBJ2-7, the V gene TRBV18, with D possibly TRBD2 on 5 matching bases. CDR3 length: 14 residues. Deletions cut 3 bases from V and 5 bases from J, with 14 bases between. The V gene's germline CDR1 is KGHSH and CDR2 LQKENI. Full variable domain (rest looked up from reference TRBV18 and TRBJ2-7): NAGVMQNPRHLVRRRGQEARLRCSPMKGHSHVYWYRQLPEEGLKFMVYLQKENIIDESGMPKERFSAEFPKEGPSILRIQQVVRGDSAAYFCASSPPIGGDEQYFGPGTRLTVT.

The genes are TRBV7-2 and TRBJ2-3; 13 bases map to TRBD2. V trimming: 4 bases; J trimming: 8 bases; junction bases outside the gene matches: 9. Per the germline V gene, CDR1 is SGHTA and CDR2 is FQGNSA. This CDR3 is built from 16 residues. The CDR3 reads CASSWTSGGPRGTQYF. The CDR3 bases are TGTGCCAGCAGCTGGACTAGCGGGGGTCCCCGGGGTACGCAGTATTTT.

CDR3 sequence reads: CASSRGGLETQYF. CDR3 bases: TGTGCCAGCTCACGTGGGGGCCTGGAGACCCAGTACTTC. The chain is built from TRBV18 and TRBJ2-5; D may be TRBD1 (6 bases). V was trimmed by 4 bases and J by 5 bases, leaving 11 bases between them. The V gene's germline CDR1 is KGHSH and CDR2 LQKENI. The length of the CDR3 is 13 residues.

This clone was detected only once. The V call is TRBV2, the J call TRBJ1-5; 9 bases fit TRBD1. This CDR3 spans 14 amino acids. The V gene's germline CDR1 is SNHLY and CDR2 FYNNEI. After removal of 6 bases from V and 6 bases from J, the junction contained 6 bases not matched to a gene. The CDR3, as DNA: TGTGCCAGCAGGGGACAGGGAGTGGGTCAGCCCCAGCATTTT. The encoded protein is CASRGQGVGQPQHF.

The chain uses TRBV30 and TRBJ1-2; no definite D call. Germline assignment: CDR1 GTSNPN and CDR2 SVGIG (reference sequence). V dropped 4 bases and J dropped 6 bases, with 18 bases sitting between them. CDR3 size: 14 residues. The CDR3 nucleotides are TGTGCCTGGACCCCTCTTTGGGCGGGCGATGGCTACACCTTC. It yields the protein CAWTPLWAGDGYTF.

The chain combines TRBV6-2 or TRBV6-3 with TRBJ1-5, with 12 bases matching TRBD1. V trimming: 6 bases; J trimming: 7 bases; junction bases outside the gene matches: 4. This CDR3 spans 14 amino acids. Per the germline V gene, CDR1 is MNHEY and CDR2 is SVGEGT. DNA for the CDR3: TGTGCCAGCAGCCCCGGGACAGGGGGCCAGCCCCAGCATTTT. As protein: CASSPGTGGQPQHF.

The chain recombines TRBV19 with TRBJ2-2; no clear D. The CDR3 totals 15 residues. The germline CDR1 and CDR2 sequences are LNHDA and SQIVND (reference sequence). Trimming removed 6 bases from V and 6 bases from J, with 17 bases in between. DNA for the CDR3: TGTGCCAGTAGAACCCTGGGCCGAGACGCCGGGGAGCTGTTTTTT. Amino acids: CASRTLGRDAGELFF.

Here the CDR3 reads CATSDLTSGRYEQYF. CDR3 in DNA: TGTGCCACCAGTGATTTGACTAGCGGGAGGTACGAGCAGTACTTC. The chain has TRBV24-1 and TRBJ2-7, with TRBD2 identical over 12 bases. CDR3 size: 15 residues. Per the germline V gene, CDR1 is KGHDR and CDR2 is SFDVKD. V was pared by 0 bases and J by 4 bases, with 0 bases of the junction left unmatched.

This clone was found once. V usage is TRBV18 and J usage is TRBJ1-2, with 7 bases fitting TRBD1. V was clipped by 4 bases and J by 4 bases; unmatched bases: 3. Germline CDR1 reads KGHSH; CDR2 reads LQKENI. The CDR3 sequence is 13 residues long. CDR3 protein: CASSRDSRYGYTF. CDR3 nucleotide sequence: TGTGCCAGCTCACGGGACAGCCGCTATGGCTACACCTTC.

This clone was observed a single time. In DNA form, the CDR3 reads TGTGCCTCCTTAGACAGGGTCCGTTACCTAAATGAGCAGTTCTTC. It encodes CASLDRVRYLNEQFF. This rearrangement joins TRBV6-1 to TRBJ2-1; 7 bases agree with TRBD1. This CDR3 spans 15 amino acids. V was pared by 11 bases and J by 7 bases, with 17 bases of the junction left unmatched. CDR1 MNHNS and CDR2 SASEGT come from the germline V gene.

This chain links TRBV7-6 with TRBJ2-3; 13 nucleotides match TRBD2. CDR3 length: 16 residues. Per germline, CDR1 SGHVS and CDR2 FNYEAQ. With 5 bases clipped from V and 5 bases from J, the junction kept 7 bases outside the gene matches. The CDR3 is CASSPGLAGVEDTQYF. CDR3 DNA: TGTGCCAGCAGCCCTGGACTAGCGGGAGTAGAAGATACGCAGTATTTT.

The CDR3 DNA reads as TGCGCCAGCAGCCCTAACTCGGCGGGACAGGGGGGCTATGGCTACACCTTC. The encoded protein is CASSPNSAGQGGYGYTF. The chain uses TRBV4-3 and TRBJ1-2; 11 nucleotides align to TRBD1. The V gene's germline CDR1 is LGHNA and CDR2 YSLEER. The J segment lost 4 bases and the V segment lost 4 bases, leaving 11 bases of the junction unmatched. This CDR3 is built from 17 residues.

This chain uses TRBV4-2 with TRBJ1-2; possibly TRBD1 for D (5 bases). Germline CDR1 and CDR2: LGHNA and YNFKEQ. V lost 3 bases and J lost 3, with 14 bases in between. The CDR3 sequence is 15 residues long. This CDR3 is CASSQAGGDHYGYTF. The CDR3 DNA sequence: TGTGCCAGCAGCCAGGCCGGGGGGGACCACTATGGCTACACCTTC.

The chain has TRBV5-5 and TRBJ2-1; 9 nucleotides agree with TRBD2. The CDR3 covers 15 residues. Unmatched junction bases numbered 6, after V lost 0 bases and J lost 8 bases. Germline V lookup: CDR1 SGHKS, CDR2 YYEKEE (reference sequence). CDR3 sequence: CASSLDSGRFYEQFF. DNA for the CDR3: TGTGCCAGCAGCTTGGATAGCGGGAGATTCTATGAGCAGTTCTTC.

V usage is TRBV20-1 and J usage is TRBJ1-4; the D gene is possibly TRBD1 (5 bases). The germline V and J ends were trimmed by 6 bases and 0 bases, with 17 bases remaining between them. This CDR3 region has 16 residues. CDR1 is DFQATT and CDR2 is SNEGSKA in the germline V gene (reference sequence). As DNA, the CDR3 is TGCAGTGCAAGTGGGAGAAGGGGCCCAACTAATGAAAAACTGTTTTTT. Protein product: CSASGRRGPTNEKLFF.

The rearrangement joins TRBV5-1 to TRBJ1-4; no firm D call. Germline V gene lookup returns CDR1 SGHRS and CDR2 YFSETQ. The length of the CDR3 is 15 residues. The V end was cut by 7 bases, the J end by 7 bases, with 20 bases between. CDR3 protein: CASGREGRGSEKLFF. CDR3 nucleotide sequence: TGCGCCAGCGGTAGAGAGGGAAGAGGGAGTGAAAAACTGTTTTTT. Drawing the rest from reference TRBV5-1 and TRBJ1-4, the complete variable domain is KAGVTQTPRYLIKTRGQQVTLSCSPISGHRSVSWYQQTPGQGLQFLFEYFSETQRNKGNFPGRFSGRQFSNSRSEMNVSTLELGDSALYLCASGREGRGSEKLFFGSGTQLSVL.

The chain has TRBV14 and TRBJ1-1; the D gene is possibly TRBD1 (5 bases). The V gene lost 1 base and the J gene lost 10 bases, with 22 bases spanning the gap. This CDR3 has 16 residues. Germline V gives CDR1 SGHDN, CDR2 FVKESK. CDR3 in DNA: TGTGCCAGCAGCCAAGTCTCGCGACAGCCCCCTTTACGAGCTTTCTTT. Amino acid sequence: CASSQVSRQPPLRAFF. The entire variable domain, with the rest obtained from reference TRBV14 and TRBJ1-1, is as follows: EAGVTQFPSHSVIEKGQTVTLRCDPISGHDNLYWYRRVMGKEIKFLLHFVKESKQDESGMPNNRFLAERTGGTYSTLKVQPAELEDSGVYFCASSQVSRQPPLRAFFGQGTRLTVV.

The V call is TRBV30, the J call TRBJ2-7, with D tentatively TRBD2 (6 bases). V was shortened by 3 bases and J by 4 bases, with 16 bases between the two germline ends. The CDR3 consists of 14 residues. Germline assignment: CDR1 GTSNPN and CDR2 SVGIG (reference sequence). The CDR3 protein is CAWRVAGLSYEQYF. CDR3 bases: TGTGCCTGGAGGGTTGCGGGACTGTCGTACGAGCAGTACTTC. Variable domain in full (rest from reference TRBV30 and TRBJ2-7): SQTIHQWPATLVQPVGSPLSLECTVEGTSNPNLYWYRQAAGRGLQLLFYSVGIGQISSEVPQNLSASRPQDRQFILSSKKLLLSDSGFYLCAWRVAGLSYEQYFGPGTRLTVT.

This clone was detected only a few times. The rearrangement uses TRBV6-2 or TRBV6-3 and TRBJ1-5, with D uncertain. The V end was cut by 2 bases, the J end by 2 bases, with 7 bases between. Germline loops: CDR1 MNHEY, CDR2 SVGEGT. The length of the CDR3 is 14 residues. In DNA, the CDR3 is TGTGCCAGCAGTTACCCGCCAGGCAATCAGCCCCAGCATTTT. Encoded protein: CASSYPPGNQPQHF.

The count of this clone is one. This chain connects TRBV6-5 to TRBJ2-1, with D perhaps TRBD2 (5 bases). CDR3 size: 13 residues. Germline CDR1 and CDR2: MNHEY and SVGAGI. Deletions cut 2 bases from V and 5 bases from J, with 7 bases between. CDR3 protein: CASSYGGHNEQFF. CDR3 sequence (DNA): TGTGCCAGCAGTTACGGAGGTCACAATGAGCAGTTCTTC.